The TCR beta chain described here comes from a study of human T cells and chemical hapten exposure (dated by TCRdb to about 2021). As for the study more broadly: For sensitization, 2% DPC in acetone was applied to an approximately 2 cm by approximately 2 cm area of upper inner arm skin. Most of the patients in the cohort were female, and the cohort covered alopecia areata with under or over 50% scalp involvement, alopecia totalis and alopecia universalis. This study followed changes in the peripheral blood TCR repertoire in vivo during primary and secondary sensitization of alopecia patients to the hapten diphenylcyclopropenone (DPC). Under 30 alopecia patients gave blood for TCR sequencing at one to four time points (pre-sensitization, 2, 6 and 24 weeks). Patch testing on the upper back used Finn chambers containing 0.01% DPC, with scoring done after 6 days according to International Contact Dermatitis Research Group standards. Libraries were pooled for sequencing, and per-sample TCR yields varied mainly because of small differences in library volumes within the pool. Throughout the study period of around 25 weeks, patients also received therapeutic DPC doses to the scalp every week. Blood samples were taken from patients before sensitization (week 0) and then at 2, 6 and about 24 weeks after DPC sensitization.

Turning to this clonotype: Its antigen remains unidentified. No quality values exist for individual bases; no much larger clone is one base distant.

Overall results and qualifications from the work: Patch test score was positively correlated with the number of PT1 expanded TCRs, with significance at thresholds 8, 16 and 32 but not at 4. The number of TCRs above 1 in 1000 frequency did not change with DPC sensitization; there was no evidence of global repertoire structure alterations. Compared with pre-sensitization or healthy control sets, expanded TCRs formed significantly more large CDR3 similarity clusters, which is consistent with antigen-driven responses. Because all patients had alopecia, a presumed autoimmune disease, the immune response of the patients might differ from that of healthy individuals. Repeated subsampling changed both the strength of the expansion versus patch-test correlation and the threshold at which the correlation became significant.

Library prep was done by RACE. Sequencing took place on a NextSeq 500. During library preparation, unique molecular identifiers were attached to individual cDNA molecules so that TCRs could be counted quantitatively and reproducibly. Both TCR alpha and TCR beta chains were sequenced from each blood RNA sample. From the authors' description of their analysis: The median number of TCRs per sample was 90,000 to 100,000, ranging from roughly 20,000 to 700,000. The Decombinator software suite was used to annotate the V, J and CDR3 of the TCR reads. Every sample was subsampled to the same number of TCRs (28,000) for the PS versus PT1 abundance plots. Expanded TCRs were defined as absent before sensitization and observed at least eight times at the 2-week time point. TCRdb reprocessing: public reads trimmed at Q25 with fastp, clones called with MiXCR, in-frame beta chains kept. CDR3 protein duplicates are merged, each entry listing the most common genes and DNA. TCRdb, not the original authors, processed these V and J calls. The sample table lists 90,000 to 120,000 distinct CDR3 sequences, 8% to 13% of them with a count of one. The ten largest account for around 3.6% of the sample.

The CDR3 goes from the cysteine to the phenylalanine over 14 residues. Only the CDR3 region is kept as DNA, spanning 42 bases read in frame from base 1. The germline V gene (reference sequence) supplies CDR1 GTSNPN and CDR2 SVGIG. V is cut back by 1 base and J by 3 bases, with 3 bases in the junction unmatched. The sample's time point, from its label and the paper: patch test 1, 2 weeks after DPC sensitization. Explained via the paper, the treatment or condition label denotes: therapeutic diphenylcyclopropenone sensitization with weekly scalp DPC. At each patch-test visit, blood was drawn before the patch test was applied. Patients were considered eligible if aged 18 to 70, diagnosed with alopecia and deemed suitable for DPC therapy, and patients were excluded if pregnant. Unfractionated whole blood was collected in Tempus Blood RNA tubes, and total RNA was extracted from that blood.

The origin of this receptor is a woman in her 40s with alopecia areata. Some clones in this sample may be carry-over from other donors' samples. Here the chain combines TRBV30 and TRBJ1-5; TRBD1 matches 7 bases in the middle. Sequencing used whole blood, obtained in connection with sensitization to the hapten diphenylcyclopropenone (DPC). The base sequence is TGTGCCTGGAGTGGCAGGGGGGACAATCAGCCCCAGCATTTT. This encodes CAWSGRGDNQPQHF.